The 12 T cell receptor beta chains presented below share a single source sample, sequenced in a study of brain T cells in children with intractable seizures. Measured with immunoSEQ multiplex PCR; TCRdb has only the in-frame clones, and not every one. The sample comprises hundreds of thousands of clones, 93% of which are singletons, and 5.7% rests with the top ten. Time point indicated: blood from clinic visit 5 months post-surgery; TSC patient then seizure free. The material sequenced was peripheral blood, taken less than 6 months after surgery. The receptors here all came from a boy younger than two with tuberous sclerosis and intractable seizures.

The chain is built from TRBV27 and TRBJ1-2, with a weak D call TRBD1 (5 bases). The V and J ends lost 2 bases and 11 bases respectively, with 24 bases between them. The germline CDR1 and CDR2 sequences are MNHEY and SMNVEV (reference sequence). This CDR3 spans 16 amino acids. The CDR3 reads CASSLLSGGHRFGYTF. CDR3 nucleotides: TGTGCCAGCAGTTTACTGTCGGGCGGGCACAGGTTTGGGTACACCTTC.

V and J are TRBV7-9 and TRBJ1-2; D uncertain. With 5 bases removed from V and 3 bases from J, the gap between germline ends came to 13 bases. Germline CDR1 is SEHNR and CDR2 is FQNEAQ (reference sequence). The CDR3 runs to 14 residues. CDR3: CASSLKNPDYGYTF. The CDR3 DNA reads TGTGCCAGCAGCCTCAAAAATCCTGACTATGGCTACACCTTC.

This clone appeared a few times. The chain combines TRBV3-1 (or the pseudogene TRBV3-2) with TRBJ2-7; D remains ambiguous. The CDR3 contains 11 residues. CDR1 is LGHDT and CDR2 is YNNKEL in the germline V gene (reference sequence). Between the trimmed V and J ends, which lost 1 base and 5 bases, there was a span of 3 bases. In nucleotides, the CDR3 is TGTGCCAGCAGCCAAGGAGACGAGCAGTACTTC. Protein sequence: CASSQGDEQYF.

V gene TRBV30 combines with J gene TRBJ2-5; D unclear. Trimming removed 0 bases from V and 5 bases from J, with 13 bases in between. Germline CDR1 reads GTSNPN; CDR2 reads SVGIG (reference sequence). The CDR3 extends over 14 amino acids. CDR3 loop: CAWSVLSGRETQYF. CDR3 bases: TGTGCCTGGAGTGTACTATCGGGCCGGGAGACCCAGTACTTC.

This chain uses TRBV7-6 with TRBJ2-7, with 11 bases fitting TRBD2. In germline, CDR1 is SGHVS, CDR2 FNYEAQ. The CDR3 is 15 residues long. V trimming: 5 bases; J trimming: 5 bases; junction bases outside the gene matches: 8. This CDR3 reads CASSRLAGGPDEQYF. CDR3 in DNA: TGTGCCAGCAGCCGCTTAGCGGGGGGGCCCGACGAGCAGTACTTC.

The CDR3 sequence: CSARGQGNTGELFF. CDR3 coding DNA: TGCAGCGCCCGGGGACAGGGGAACACCGGGGAGCTGTTTTTT. This rearrangement joins TRBV29-1 to TRBJ2-2, with 9 bases that match TRBD1. This CDR3 spans 14 amino acids. Germline values: CDR1 SQVTM, CDR2 ANQGSEA. With V trimmed by 7 bases and J by 1 base, 4 bases remained unmatched.

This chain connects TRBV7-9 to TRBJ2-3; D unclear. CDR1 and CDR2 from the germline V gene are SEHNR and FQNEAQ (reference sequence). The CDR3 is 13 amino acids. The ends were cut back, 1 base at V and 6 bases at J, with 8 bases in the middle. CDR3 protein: CASSLGAKDTQYF. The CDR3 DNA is TGTGCCAGCAGCTTAGGAGCCAAGGATACGCAGTATTTT.

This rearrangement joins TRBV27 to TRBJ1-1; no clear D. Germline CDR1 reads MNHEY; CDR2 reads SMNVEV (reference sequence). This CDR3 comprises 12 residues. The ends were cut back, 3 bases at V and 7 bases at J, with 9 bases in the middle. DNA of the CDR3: TGTGCCAGCAGTTTGCTCGGCGGTGAAGCTTTCTTT. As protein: CASSLLGGEAFF.

The DNA of the CDR3 is TGTGCCAGCAGTTTAAGCGGCAGGGGGCTGTTCAATGAGCAGTTCTTC. It translates to CASSLSGRGLFNEQFF. The chain links TRBV28 to TRBJ2-1; TRBD1 matches at 8 bases. This CDR3 spans 16 amino acids. The J segment lost 6 bases and the V segment lost 2 bases, leaving 9 bases of the junction unmatched. CDR1 and CDR2 (germline): MDHEN, SYDVKM.

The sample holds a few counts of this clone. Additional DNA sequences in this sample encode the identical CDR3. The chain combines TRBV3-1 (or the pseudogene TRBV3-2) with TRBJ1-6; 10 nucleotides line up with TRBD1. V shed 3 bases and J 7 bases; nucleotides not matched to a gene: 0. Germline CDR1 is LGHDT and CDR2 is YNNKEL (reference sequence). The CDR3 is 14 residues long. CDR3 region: CASSQGQGNSPLHF. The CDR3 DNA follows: TGTGCCAGCAGCCAGGGACAGGGGAATTCACCCCTCCACTTT.

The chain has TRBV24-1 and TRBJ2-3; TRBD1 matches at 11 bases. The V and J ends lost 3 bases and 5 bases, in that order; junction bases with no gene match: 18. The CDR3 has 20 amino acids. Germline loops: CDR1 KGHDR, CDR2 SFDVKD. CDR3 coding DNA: TGTGCCACCAGTGATGCCGGGACAGGGGGTGTGGGGGGGCATGAAGATACGCAGTATTTT. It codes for CATSDAGTGGVGGHEDTQYF.

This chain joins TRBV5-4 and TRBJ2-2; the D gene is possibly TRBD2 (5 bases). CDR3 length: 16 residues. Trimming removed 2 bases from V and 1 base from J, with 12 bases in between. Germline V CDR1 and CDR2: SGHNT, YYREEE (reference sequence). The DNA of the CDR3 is TGTGCCAGCAGCTTCCTCGCGGGTATGAACACCGGGGAGCTGTTTTTT. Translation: CASSFLAGMNTGELFF.